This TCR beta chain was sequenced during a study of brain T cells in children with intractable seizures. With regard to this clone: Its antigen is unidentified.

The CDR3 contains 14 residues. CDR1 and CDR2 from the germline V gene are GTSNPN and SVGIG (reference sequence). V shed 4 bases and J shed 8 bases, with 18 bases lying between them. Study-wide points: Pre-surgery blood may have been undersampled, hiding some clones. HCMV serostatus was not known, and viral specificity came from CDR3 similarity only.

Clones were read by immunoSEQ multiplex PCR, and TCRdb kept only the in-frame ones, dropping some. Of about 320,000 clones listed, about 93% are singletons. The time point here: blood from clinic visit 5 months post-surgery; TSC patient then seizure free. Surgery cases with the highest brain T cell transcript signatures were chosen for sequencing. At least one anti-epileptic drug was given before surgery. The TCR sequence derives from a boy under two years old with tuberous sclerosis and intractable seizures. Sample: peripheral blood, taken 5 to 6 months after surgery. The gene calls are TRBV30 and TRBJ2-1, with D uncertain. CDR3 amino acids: CAWTLVSRRDEQFF. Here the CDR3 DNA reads TGTGCCTGGACTCTAGTCTCCCGCCGGGATGAGCAGTTCTTC. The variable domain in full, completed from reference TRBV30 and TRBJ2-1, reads SQTIHQWPATLVQPVGSPLSLECTVEGTSNPNLYWYRQAAGRGLQLLFYSVGIGQISSEVPQNLSASRPQDRQFILSSKKLLLSDSGFYLCAWTLVSRRDEQFFGPGTRLTVL.